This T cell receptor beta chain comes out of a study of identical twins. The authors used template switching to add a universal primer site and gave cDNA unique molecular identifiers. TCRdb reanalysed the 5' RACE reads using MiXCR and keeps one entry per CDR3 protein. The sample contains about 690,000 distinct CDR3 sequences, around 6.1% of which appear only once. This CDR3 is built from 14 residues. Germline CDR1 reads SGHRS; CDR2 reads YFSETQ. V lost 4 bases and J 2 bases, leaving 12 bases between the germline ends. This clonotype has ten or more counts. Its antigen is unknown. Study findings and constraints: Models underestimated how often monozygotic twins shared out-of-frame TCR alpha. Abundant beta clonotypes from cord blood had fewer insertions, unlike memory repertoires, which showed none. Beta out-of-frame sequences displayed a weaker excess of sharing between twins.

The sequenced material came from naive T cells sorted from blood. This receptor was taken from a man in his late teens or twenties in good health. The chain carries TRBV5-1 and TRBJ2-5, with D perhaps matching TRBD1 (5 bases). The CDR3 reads CASSDFRTQETQYF. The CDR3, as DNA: TGCGCCAGCAGCGATTTCCGGACACAAGAGACCCAGTACTTC.